This entry is about one T cell receptor beta chain. Multiple sclerosis controls were treatment-naive patients with stable or active relapsing-remitting disease. Germline V gene sequence: CDR1 LNHDA, CDR2 SQIVND (reference sequence). This CDR3 is built from 15 residues. V was pared by 6 bases and J by 1 base, with 15 bases between. The data are from a study of CD8 T cells in Susac syndrome. An input of about 0.45 to 1 ug of RNA was subjected to reverse transcription using random hexamers. Amplification of TCR beta CDR3 by immunoSEQ multiplex PCR spanned 54 Vbeta and 13 Jbeta. TCRdb re-analysed the immunoSEQ multiplex PCR reads in MiXCR, keeping a single row per CDR3 protein. The repertoire consists of more than 55,000 distinct CDR3 sequences, with nearly 96% occurring once and the leading ten covering 0.09% to 0.13%.

This receptor was obtained from a human donor with multiple sclerosis. The sample comprised CD4+ T cells from PBMCs. The chain couples TRBV19 to TRBJ2-5, with D possibly being TRBD1 or TRBD2 (5 bases each). The CDR3 spells CASRPQRGVQETQYF. As DNA, the CDR3 is TGTGCCAGTAGGCCTCAGAGGGGAGTCCAAGAGACCCAGTACTTC.